Given below is one T cell receptor beta chain in context. Antigen: not known. This sample was taken from a study of cytotoxic CD8 clonotypes in ibrutinib-treated CLL. About the study: Among responders, some 25 were partial and 2 complete; after median approximately six years, 14 stayed remitted and 12 progressed.

Deep sequencing aimed at 1 in 200,000 to 1 in 1 million T cells' resolution. The protocol was immunoSEQ multiplex PCR, while the TCRdb copy is restricted to in-frame clones and leaves out a portion. The repertoire has some 150,000 clones, approximately 77% of them found once; the top ten carry approximately 28%. V lost 4 bases, J lost 1 base, and 6 bases stayed unmatched. Germline CDR1 and CDR2: LNHDA and SQIVND (reference sequence). This CDR3 comprises 15 residues. Broader study findings: At progression, clonality fell back toward baseline after rising at ibrutinib response.

The J gene is TRBJ2-5, the V gene TRBV19; 7 bases align to TRBD1. Specimen: PBMCs, collected after 12 months of ibrutinib treatment. The sequence was collected from a human donor with chronic lymphocytic leukemia. CDR3 DNA sequence: TGTGCCAGTAGTAGGGACAGCACTCTCCAAGAGACCCAGTACTTC. Translated, it gives CASSRDSTLQETQYF.